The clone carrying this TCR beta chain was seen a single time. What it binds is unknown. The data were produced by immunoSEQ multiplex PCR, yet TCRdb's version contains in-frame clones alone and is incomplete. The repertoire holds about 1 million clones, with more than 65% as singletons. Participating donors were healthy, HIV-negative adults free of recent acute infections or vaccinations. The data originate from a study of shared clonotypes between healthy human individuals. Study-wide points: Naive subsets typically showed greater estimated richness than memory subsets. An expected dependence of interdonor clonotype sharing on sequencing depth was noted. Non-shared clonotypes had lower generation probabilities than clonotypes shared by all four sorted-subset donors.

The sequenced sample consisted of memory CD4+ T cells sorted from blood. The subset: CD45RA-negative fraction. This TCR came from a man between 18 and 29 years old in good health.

The CDR3 here is CAWSSGRRHTDTQYF. In nucleotides, the CDR3 is TGTGCCTGGAGCTCCGGACGGAGGCACACAGATACGCAGTATTTT. The rearrangement joins TRBV30 to TRBJ2-3; TRBD2 is a possible D gene (5 bases). The CDR3 spans 15 residues. Germline V lookup: CDR1 GTSNPN, CDR2 SVGIG (reference sequence). V was clipped by 3 bases and J by 2 bases, with 15 bases between them.